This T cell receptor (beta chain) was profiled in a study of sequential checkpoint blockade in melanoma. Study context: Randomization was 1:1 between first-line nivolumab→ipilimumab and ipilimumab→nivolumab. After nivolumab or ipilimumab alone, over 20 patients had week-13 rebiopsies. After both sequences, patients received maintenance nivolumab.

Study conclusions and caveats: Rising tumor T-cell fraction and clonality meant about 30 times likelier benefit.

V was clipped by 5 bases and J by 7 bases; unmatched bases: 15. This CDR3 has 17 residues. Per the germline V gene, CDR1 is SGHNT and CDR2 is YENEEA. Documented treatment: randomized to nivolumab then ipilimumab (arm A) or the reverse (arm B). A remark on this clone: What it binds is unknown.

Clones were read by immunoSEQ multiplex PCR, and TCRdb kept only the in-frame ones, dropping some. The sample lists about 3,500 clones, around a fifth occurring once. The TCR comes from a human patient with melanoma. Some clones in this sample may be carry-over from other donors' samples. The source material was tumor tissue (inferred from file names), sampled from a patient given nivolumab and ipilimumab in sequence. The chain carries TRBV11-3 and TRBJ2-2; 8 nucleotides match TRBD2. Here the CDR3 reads CASSPPNGGASGGELFF. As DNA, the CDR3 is TGTGCCAGCAGCCCTCCTAACGGGGGGGCCTCGGGCGGGGAGCTGTTTTTT.